This TCR beta chain was captured in a study of EBV T-cell therapy then PD-1 blockade in nasopharyngeal carcinoma. Treatment here: AdE1-LMPpoly-expanded autologous EBV-specific T-cell therapy followed by anti-PD-1 nivolumab. The germline V and J ends were trimmed by 2 bases and 6 bases, with 11 bases remaining between them. Germline values: CDR1 SGHTA, CDR2 FQGNSA. This CDR3 comprises 13 residues. About this clone: Antigen unknown.

The assay was immunoSEQ multiplex PCR, and TCRdb's table has in-frame clones only and misses some. This table holds tens of thousands of clones, over 70% found once. The sequencing here drew on CD8+ T cells from blood, taken at approximately day 62 from a patient whose treatment included autologous EBV-specific T cells and nivolumab. This sequence was found in a man aged 35 to 55 with nasopharyngeal carcinoma. The genes are TRBV7-2 and TRBJ2-7; the D is unclear. The CDR3 reads CASSLSPGREQYF. The CDR3 DNA is TGTGCCAGCAGCTTAAGCCCCGGCCGCGAGCAGTACTTC.